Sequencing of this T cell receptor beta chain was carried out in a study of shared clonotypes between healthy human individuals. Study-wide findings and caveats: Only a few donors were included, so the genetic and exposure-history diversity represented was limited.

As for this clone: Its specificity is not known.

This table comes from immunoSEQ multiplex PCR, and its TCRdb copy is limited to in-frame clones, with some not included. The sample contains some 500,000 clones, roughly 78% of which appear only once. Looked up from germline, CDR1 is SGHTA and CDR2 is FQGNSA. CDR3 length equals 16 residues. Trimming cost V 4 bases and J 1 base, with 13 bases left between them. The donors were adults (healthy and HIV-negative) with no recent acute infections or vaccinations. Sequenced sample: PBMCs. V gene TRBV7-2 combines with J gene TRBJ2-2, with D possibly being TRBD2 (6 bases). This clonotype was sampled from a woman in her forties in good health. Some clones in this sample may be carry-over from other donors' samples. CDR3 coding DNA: TGTGCCAGCAGCTGGTGGGGCGGGGAGAACACCGGGGAGCTGTTTTTT. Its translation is CASSWWGGENTGELFF. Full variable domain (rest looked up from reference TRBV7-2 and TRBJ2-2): GAGVSQSPSNKVTEKGKDVELRCDPISGHTALYWYRQSLGQGLEFLIYFQGNSAPDKSGLPSDRFSAERTGGSVSTLTIQRTQQEDSAVYLCASSWWGGENTGELFFGEGSRLTVL.